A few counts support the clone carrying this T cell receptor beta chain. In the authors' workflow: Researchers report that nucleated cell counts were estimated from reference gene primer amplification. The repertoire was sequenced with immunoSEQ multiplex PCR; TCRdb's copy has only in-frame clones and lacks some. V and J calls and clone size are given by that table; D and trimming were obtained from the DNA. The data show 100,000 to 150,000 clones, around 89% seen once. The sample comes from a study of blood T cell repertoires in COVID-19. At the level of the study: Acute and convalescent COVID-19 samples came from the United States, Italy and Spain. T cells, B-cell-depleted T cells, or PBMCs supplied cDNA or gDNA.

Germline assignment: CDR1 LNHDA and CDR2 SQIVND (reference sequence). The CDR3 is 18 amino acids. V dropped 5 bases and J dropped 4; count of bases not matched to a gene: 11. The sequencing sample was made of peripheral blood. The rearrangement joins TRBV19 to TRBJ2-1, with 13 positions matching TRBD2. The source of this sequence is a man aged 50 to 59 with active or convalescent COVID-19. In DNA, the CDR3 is TGTGCCAGTAGTGTGGCCGGGACTAGCGGGGCTAGTTACAATGAGCAGTTCTTC. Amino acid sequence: CASSVAGTSGASYNEQFF.